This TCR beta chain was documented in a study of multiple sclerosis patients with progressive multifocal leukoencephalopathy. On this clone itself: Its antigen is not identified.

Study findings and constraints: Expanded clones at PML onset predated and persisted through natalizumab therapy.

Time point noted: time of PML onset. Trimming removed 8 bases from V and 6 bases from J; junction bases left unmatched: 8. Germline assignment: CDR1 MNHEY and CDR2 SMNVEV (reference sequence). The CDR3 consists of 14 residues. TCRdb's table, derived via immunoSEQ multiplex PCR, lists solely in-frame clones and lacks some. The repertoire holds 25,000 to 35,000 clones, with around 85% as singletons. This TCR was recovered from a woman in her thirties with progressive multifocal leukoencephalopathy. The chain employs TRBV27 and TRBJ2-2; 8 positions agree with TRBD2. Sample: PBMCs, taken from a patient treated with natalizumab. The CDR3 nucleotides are TGTGCCAGCCTCATGCGGGGGGCGGCCGGGGAGCTGTTTTTT. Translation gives CASLMRGAAGELFF.